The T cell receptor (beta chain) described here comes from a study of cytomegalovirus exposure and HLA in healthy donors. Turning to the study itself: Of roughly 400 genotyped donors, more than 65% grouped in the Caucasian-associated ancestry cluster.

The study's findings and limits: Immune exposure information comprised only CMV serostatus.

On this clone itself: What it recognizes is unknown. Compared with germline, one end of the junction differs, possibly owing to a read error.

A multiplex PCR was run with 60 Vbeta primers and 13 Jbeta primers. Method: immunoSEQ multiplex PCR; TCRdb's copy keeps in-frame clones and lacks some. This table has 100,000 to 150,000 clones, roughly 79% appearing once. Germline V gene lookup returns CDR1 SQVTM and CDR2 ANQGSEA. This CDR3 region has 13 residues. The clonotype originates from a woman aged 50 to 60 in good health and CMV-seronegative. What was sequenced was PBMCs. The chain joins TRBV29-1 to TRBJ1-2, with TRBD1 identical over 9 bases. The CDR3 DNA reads TGCAGCCGATTACAGGGGGCAATCTATGGCTACCCCTTC. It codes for CSRLQGAIYGYPF.